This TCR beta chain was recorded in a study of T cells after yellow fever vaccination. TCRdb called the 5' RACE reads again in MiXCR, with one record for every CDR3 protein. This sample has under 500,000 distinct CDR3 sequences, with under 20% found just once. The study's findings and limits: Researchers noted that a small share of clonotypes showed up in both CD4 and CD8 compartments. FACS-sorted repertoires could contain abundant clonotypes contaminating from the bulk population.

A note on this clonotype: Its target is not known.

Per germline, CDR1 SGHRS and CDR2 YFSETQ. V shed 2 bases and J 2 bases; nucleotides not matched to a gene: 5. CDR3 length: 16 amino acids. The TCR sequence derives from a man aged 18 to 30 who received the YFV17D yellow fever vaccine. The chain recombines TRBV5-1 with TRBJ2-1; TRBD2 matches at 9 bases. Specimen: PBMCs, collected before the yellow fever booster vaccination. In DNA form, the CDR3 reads TGCGCCAGCAGCTTTGGACTAGCGCTAACCTACAATGAGCAGTTCTTC. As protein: CASSFGLALTYNEQFF.